The clone carrying this T cell receptor (beta chain) came up many times. What it binds is not known. The J segment lost 0 bases and the V segment lost 2 bases, leaving 4 bases of the junction unmatched. Germline CDR1 reads MGHRA; CDR2 reads YSYEKL. CDR3 length: 16 amino acids. The data were taken from a study of glioma-infiltrating T cells. The iRepertoire nested amplicon-rescue multiplex PCR amplified TCR alpha and beta CDR3s from RNA. Input was roughly 100-450 ng of tissue mRNA or PBMC total RNA. TCRdb re-called the multiplex PCR reads through MiXCR, storing one row per CDR3 protein. This repertoire shows 150,000 to 200,000 distinct CDR3 sequences, about 31% found once; its top ten account for 20%. Study-level results: Gliomas, especially low-grade, showed above-expected tissue-blood divergence; non-neoplastic patients showed below. Tissue and blood shared very few CDR3 sequences.

V and J are TRBV4-1 and TRBJ1-5, with 7 positions matching TRBD1. Sequenced input: glioma tissue, nonneoplastic brain tissue, or PBMCs (not recorded which). This TCR derives from a human donor with low-grade glioma or glioblastoma, undergoing nonglioma brain surgery, or in good health (not recorded which). In DNA, the CDR3 is TGCGCCAGCAGCCAACCGACAGGGCCTAGCAATCAGCCCCAGCATTTT. Translation: CASSQPTGPSNQPQHF.